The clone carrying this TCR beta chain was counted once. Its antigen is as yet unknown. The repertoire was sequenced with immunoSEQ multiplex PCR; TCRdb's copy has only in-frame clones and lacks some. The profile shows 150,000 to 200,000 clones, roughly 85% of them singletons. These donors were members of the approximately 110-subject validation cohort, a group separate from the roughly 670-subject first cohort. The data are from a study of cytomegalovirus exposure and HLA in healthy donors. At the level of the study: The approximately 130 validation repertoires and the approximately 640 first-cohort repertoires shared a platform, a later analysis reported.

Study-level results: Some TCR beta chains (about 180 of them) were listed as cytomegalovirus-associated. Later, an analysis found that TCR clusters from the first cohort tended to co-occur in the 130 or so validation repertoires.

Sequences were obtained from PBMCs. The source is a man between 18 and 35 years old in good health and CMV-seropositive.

The CDR3 DNA reads as TGTGCCAGCAGTGTGGACAGGCAAGAGACCCAGTACTTC. Translation: CASSVDRQETQYF. The V gene is TRBV6-1, the J gene TRBJ2-5; TRBD1 matches at 7 bases. This CDR3 has 13 amino acids. The germline CDR1 and CDR2 sequences are MNHNS and SASEGT. The trim removed 4 bases at V and 2 bases at J, leaving 1 base unmatched.